This T cell receptor (beta chain) came from a study of sequential checkpoint blockade in melanoma. Study context: Each arm's sequence ended with maintenance nivolumab. About 90 pretreatment tumor DNA samples were TCRβ immunosequenced. General study points: T-cell fraction and clonality followed PD-L1 and CD8+ counts, not mutational load.

This CDR3 has 13 residues. Germline lookup yields CDR1 KGHSH and CDR2 LQKENI. Trimming took 3 bases from V and 7 from J, leaving 13 bases between them. The method was immunoSEQ multiplex PCR; TCRdb's version includes in-frame clones alone and lacks a portion of them. This table holds about 9,300 clones, 27% found once. This clone was seen a single time. Its target is unknown. As to treatment: randomized to nivolumab then ipilimumab (arm A) or the reverse (arm B). The origin of this receptor is a human donor with melanoma. The sequenced sample was tumor tissue (inferred from file names), obtained from a patient given nivolumab and ipilimumab in sequence. This chain connects TRBV18 to TRBJ2-7; D gene ambiguous. CDR3 protein: CASSPAEPGEQYV. Here the CDR3 DNA reads TGTGCCAGCTCACCGGCAGAGCCGGGTGAGCAGTACGTC.